This T cell receptor beta chain was profiled in a study of T cells in Graves' hyperthyroidism and ophthalmopathy. Findings and caveats of the study: In validation, the model predicted ophthalmopathy. These predictions came a median roughly 6 months before onset. Most thyroid clonotypes that were expanded above 0.001 also turned up in blood.

Used for diagnoses were clinical symptoms, serum thyroxine and TRAb, thyroid ultrasound and orbital computed tomography. This clonotype was counted ten times or more. Its antigen is unidentified. Template material for amplifying TCR beta CDR3 regions consisted of RNA transcripts. During a first-round RT-PCR of the TCR CDR3, the HTBI primer set was used. Using its own MiXCR run on the multiplex PCR reads, TCRdb lists one record per CDR3 protein. The data show 540,000 or so distinct CDR3 sequences, with about 15% seen just once and around 7.8% held by the top ten. Germline CDR1 is SGDLS and CDR2 is YYNGEE. The CDR3 runs to 17 residues. V was clipped by 3 bases and J by 5 bases; unmatched bases: 15.

The sequence was obtained from a woman in her thirties with Graves' hyperthyroidism. Source material: blood. V and J are TRBV9 and TRBJ2-3; 7 bases agree with TRBD2. DNA of the CDR3: TGTGCCAGCAGCGCTCCCAGACTAGCAGGAGATGTAGATACGCAGTATTTT. Encoded protein: CASSAPRLAGDVDTQYF.